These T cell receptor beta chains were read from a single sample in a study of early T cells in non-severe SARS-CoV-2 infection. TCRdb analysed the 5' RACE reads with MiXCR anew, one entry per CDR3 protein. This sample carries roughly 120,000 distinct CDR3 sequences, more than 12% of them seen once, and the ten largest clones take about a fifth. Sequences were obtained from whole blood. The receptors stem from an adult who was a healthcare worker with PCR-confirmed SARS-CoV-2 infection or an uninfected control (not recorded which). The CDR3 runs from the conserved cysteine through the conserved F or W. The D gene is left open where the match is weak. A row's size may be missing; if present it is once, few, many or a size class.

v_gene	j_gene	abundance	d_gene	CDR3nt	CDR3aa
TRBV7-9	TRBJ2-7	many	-	TGTGCCAGCAGCTTGGAGCTACTTGGGTACGAGCAGTACTTC	CASSLELLGYEQYF
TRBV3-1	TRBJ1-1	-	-	TGTGCCAGCAGCCCCCGGACACCTAGAAAAGCTTTCTTT	CASSPRTPRKAFF
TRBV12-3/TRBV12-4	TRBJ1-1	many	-	TGTGCCAGCACCCCCGCCGGGGGGGGCACTGAAGCTTTCTTT	CASTPAGGGTEAFF
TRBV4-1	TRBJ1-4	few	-	TGCGCCAGCAGCTCCCCATTAGACAGGCCTAATGAAAAACTGTTTTTT	CASSSPLDRPNEKLFF
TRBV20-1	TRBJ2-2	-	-	TGCAGTGCTAGCAGGTCGAACACCGGGGAGCTGTTTTTT	CSASRSNTGELFF
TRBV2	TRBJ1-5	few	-	TGTGCCAGCAGTGGGGGCCAGGGTAATCAGCCCCAGCATTTT	CASSGGQGNQPQHF
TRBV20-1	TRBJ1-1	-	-	TGCAGTGCTAGAGGGGACTGGCGTGTTGAAGCTTTCTTT	CSARGDWRVEAFF
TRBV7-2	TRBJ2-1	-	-	TGTGCCAGCAGCTCGACAGGTTTCGGTGAGCAGTTCTTC	CASSSTGFGEQFF
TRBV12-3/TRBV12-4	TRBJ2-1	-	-	TGTGCCAGCGGGCCGGGACTTGGAGCTGAGCAGTTCTTC	CASGPGLGAEQFF
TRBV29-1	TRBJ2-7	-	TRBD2	TGCAGCGTTGTCCTCCAGCGGGGGAGCTACGAGCAGTACTTC	CSVVLQRGSYEQYF
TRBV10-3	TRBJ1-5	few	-	TGTGCCATCAGTGGACAGACAGATCAGCCCCAGCATTTT	CAISGQTDQPQHF
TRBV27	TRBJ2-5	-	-	TGTGCCAGCAGTTTAGGTGTCCAAGAGACCCAGTACTTC	CASSLGVQETQYF
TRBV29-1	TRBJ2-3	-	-	TGCAGCGTTAGCTTGGGGACGGACAGCACAGATACGCAGTATTTT	CSVSLGTDSTDTQYF
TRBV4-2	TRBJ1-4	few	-	TGTGCCAGCAGCCAGAACAGGAAAAAACTGTTTTTT	CASSQNRKKLFF
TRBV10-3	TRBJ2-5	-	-	TGTGCCATCAGTCCTAGTAAAGAGACCCAGTACTTC	CAISPSKETQYF
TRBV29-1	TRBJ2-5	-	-	TGCAGCGTTGGGGCAGGGAATAGGGAGACCCAGTACTTC	CSVGAGNRETQYF
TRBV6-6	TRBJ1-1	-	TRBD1	TGTGCCAGCAGTCCCAGGGGGCGCGGTGACACTGAAGCTTTCTTT	CASSPRGRGDTEAFF
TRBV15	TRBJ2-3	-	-	TGTGCCACCAGCAGAGATAATGAAGATACGCAGTATTTT	CATSRDNEDTQYF
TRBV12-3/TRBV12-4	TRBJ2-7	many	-	TGTGCCAGCACCCCCGGGATCCCGGGCGAGCAGTACTTC	CASTPGIPGEQYF
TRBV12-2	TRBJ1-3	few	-	TGTGCAAGTCGCTTAGTAGTGGACAGGGGATATGGAAACACCATATATTTT	CASRLVVDRGYGNTIYF
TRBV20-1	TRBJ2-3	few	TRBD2	TGCAGTGCTAGAGGGGCTAGCGGGGGGGCCATTGGCACAGATACGCAGTATTTT	CSARGASGGAIGTDTQYF
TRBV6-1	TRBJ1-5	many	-	TGTGCCAGCTCGTTGGGGGATCAGCCCCAGCATTTT	CASSLGDQPQHF
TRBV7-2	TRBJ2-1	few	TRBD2	TGTGCCAGCAGCTTAGGGACTAGCGGGGTTGTAGAAGAGCAGTTCTTC	CASSLGTSGVVEEQFF
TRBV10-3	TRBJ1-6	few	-	TGTGCCATCCGGGGAGCAGCCGATAATTCACCCCTCCACTTT	CAIRGAADNSPLHF
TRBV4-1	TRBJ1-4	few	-	TGCGCCAGCAGCCAGATGCGCGGGGGATCAACTAATGAAAAACTGTTTTTT	CASSQMRGGSTNEKLFF
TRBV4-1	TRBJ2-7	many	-	TGCGCCAGCAGCCCCAACCCGGCCGAGGGCACCGAGCAGTACTTC	CASSPNPAEGTEQYF
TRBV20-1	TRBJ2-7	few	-	TGCAGTGCTAGTTCAAGGGAGAAAGGCGAGCAGTACTTC	CSASSREKGEQYF
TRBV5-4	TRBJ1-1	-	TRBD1	TGTGCCAGCAGCTTGGGCTTTTTTGGGACAGCAGGGACTGAAGCTTTCTTT	CASSLGFFGTAGTEAFF
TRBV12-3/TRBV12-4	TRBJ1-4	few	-	TGTGCCAGCAGGACCATCCCGGGACCGGGGGAAAAACTGTTTTTT	CASRTIPGPGEKLFF
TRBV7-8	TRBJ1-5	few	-	TGTGCCAGCAGCTTAATAGGGATTTTTGAGCCCCAGCATTTT	CASSLIGIFEPQHF
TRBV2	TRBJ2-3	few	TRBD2	TGTGCCAGCACCGGACTAGCGGGGGGGCCAGATACGCAGTATTTT	CASTGLAGGPDTQYF
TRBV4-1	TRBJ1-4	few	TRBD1	TGCGCCAGCAGCCCCCAACAGGGGACGCCGAGCTCAACTAATGAAAAACTGTTTTTT	CASSPQQGTPSSTNEKLFF
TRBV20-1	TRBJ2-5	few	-	TGCAGTGCCGCGAAGGGATCTCGAGTAGAGACCCAGTACTTC	CSAAKGSRVETQYF
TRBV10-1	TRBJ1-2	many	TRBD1	TGCGCCAGCAGTGCCCCGACAGGGGAATTTGGCTACACCTTC	CASSAPTGEFGYTF
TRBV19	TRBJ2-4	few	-	TGTGCCAGTAGTATAGAAGGTTCAGTGGTCAAAAACATTCAGTACTTC	CASSIEGSVVKNIQYF
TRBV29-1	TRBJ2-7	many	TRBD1	TGCAGCGTTGAAGGGGACAGGCGAGGATCGCAGTACTTC	CSVEGDRRGSQYF
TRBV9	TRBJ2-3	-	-	TGTGCCAGCAGCGTAGTGCCCAAAGGTACAGATACGCAGTATTTT	CASSVVPKGTDTQYF
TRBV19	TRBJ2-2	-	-	TGTGCCAGTAGTATAGCGCCGACGACCATCGGGGAGCTGTTTTTT	CASSIAPTTIGELFF
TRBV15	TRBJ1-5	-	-	TGTGCCACCAGCAGAGATGGGACTTCTCTTCCAGCCCAGCATTTT	CATSRDGTSLPAQHF
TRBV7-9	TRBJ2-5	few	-	TGTGCCAGCATGAAGGAGACCCAGTACTTC	CASMKETQYF
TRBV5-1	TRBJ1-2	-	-	TGCGCCTCCGGGGGGCAGGACGGCTACACCTTC	CASGGQDGYTF
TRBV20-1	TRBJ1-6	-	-	TGCAGTGCTAGAAAGGCTGGCCCCAATTCACCCCTCCACTTT	CSARKAGPNSPLHF
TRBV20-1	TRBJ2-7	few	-	TGCAGTGCTGATTCGTCTCTTCGGGTAGCGTACGAGCAGTACTTC	CSADSSLRVAYEQYF
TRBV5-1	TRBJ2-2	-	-	TGCGCCAGCAGCTTGGCGCAGGGGAACACCGGGGAGCTGTTTTTT	CASSLAQGNTGELFF
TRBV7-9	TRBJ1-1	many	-	TGTGCCAGCAGTTTCCCACAGGCAAACACTGAAGCTTTCTTT	CASSFPQANTEAFF
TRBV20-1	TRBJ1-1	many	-	TGCAGTGCCGCATTGCTTTCCGCCGAAGCTTTCTTT	CSAALLSAEAFF
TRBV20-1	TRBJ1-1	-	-	TGCAGTGCTAGTGCCAGATACGCTGAAGCTTTCTTT	CSASARYAEAFF
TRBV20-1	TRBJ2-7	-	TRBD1	TGCAGTGCCATCGACAGGGTTGGTGGCTACGAGCAGTACTTC	CSAIDRVGGYEQYF
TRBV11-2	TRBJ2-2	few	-	TGTGCCAGCAGCCCCACGGAGGGGCGGGGATACACCGGGGAGCTGTTTTTT	CASSPTEGRGYTGELFF
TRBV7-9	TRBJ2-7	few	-	TGTGCCAGCAGCTTAGGCAGGGAAGAGCAGTACTTC	CASSLGREEQYF
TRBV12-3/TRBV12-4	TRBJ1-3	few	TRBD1	TGTGCCAGCAGACCCCAGGGGGTGAACACCATATATTTT	CASRPQGVNTIYF
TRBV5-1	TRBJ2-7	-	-	TGCGCCAGCAGCGTTACCGATCTCTACGAGCAGTACTTC	CASSVTDLYEQYF
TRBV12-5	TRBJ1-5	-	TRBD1	TGTGCTAGTGGTTTGGTACAGGGGTCTCAGCCCCAGCATTTT	CASGLVQGSQPQHF
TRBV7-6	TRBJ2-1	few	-	TGTGCCAGCAGCTTAGCTGGTGATCGCGAGCAGTTCTTC	CASSLAGDREQFF
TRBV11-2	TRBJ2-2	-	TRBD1	TGTGCCAGCAGTAGACAGGGGCAGTTCGCCGGGGAGCTGTTTTTT	CASSRQGQFAGELFF